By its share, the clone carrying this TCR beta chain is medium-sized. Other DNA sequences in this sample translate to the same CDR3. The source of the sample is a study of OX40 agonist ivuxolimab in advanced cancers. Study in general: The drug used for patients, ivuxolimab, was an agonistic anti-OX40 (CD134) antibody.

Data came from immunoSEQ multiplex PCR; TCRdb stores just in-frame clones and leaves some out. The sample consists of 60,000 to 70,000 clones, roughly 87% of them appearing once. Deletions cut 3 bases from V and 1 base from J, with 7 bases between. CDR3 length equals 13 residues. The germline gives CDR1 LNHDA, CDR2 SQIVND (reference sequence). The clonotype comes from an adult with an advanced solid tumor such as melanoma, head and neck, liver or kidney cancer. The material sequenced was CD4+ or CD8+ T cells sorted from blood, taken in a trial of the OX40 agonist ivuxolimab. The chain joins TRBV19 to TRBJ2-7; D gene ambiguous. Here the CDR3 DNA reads TGTGCCAGTAGTATGGCCAATTCCTACGAGCAGTACTTC. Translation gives CASSMANSYEQYF. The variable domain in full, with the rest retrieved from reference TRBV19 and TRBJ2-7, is DGGITQSPKYLFRKEGQNVTLSCEQNLNHDAMYWYRQDPGQGLRLIYYSQIVNDFQKGDIAEGYSVSREKKESFPLTVTSAQKNPTAFYLCASSMANSYEQYFGPGTRLTVT.